These 14 T cell receptor beta chains were sequenced from one sample in a study of cytomegalovirus exposure and HLA in healthy donors. The PCR ran on 60 Vbeta and 13 Jbeta primers. Assay: immunoSEQ multiplex PCR; the TCRdb copy retains only in-frame clones and omits some. The sample yields 130,000 to 150,000 clones, 60% to 85% seen once. The specimen was PBMCs. The source of these receptors is a male donor in good health and CMV-seronegative.

The chain uses TRBV30 and TRBJ1-5, with 7 positions matching TRBD1. The CDR3 contains 14 residues. Unmatched junction bases numbered 10, after V lost 4 bases and J lost 7 bases. Germline CDR1 GTSNPN, CDR2 SVGIG (reference sequence). CDR3 in amino acids: CAWKVGQAEQPQHF. CDR3 sequence (DNA): TGTGCCTGGAAAGTTGGACAGGCTGAACAGCCCCAGCATTTT.

The chain employs TRBV5-4 and TRBJ2-1, with TRBD1 as a possible D gene (5 bases). In germline, CDR1 is SGHNT, CDR2 YYREEE (reference sequence). The V end was cut by 4 bases, the J end by 2 bases, with 13 bases between. This CDR3 spans 15 amino acids. The CDR3 DNA follows: TGTGCCAGCAGCACGACAGTAAGCGCCTACAATGAGCAGTTCTTC. Translating it yields CASSTTVSAYNEQFF.

V is TRBV2 and J is TRBJ2-1, with D possibly being TRBD2 (6 bases). Per germline, CDR1 SNHLY and CDR2 FYNNEI. V was shortened by 7 bases and J by 4 bases, with 14 bases between the two germline ends. The length of the CDR3 is 14 residues. The CDR3 coding sequence is TGTGCCAGCACGGGACTGAAAGGATACAATGAGCAGTTCTTC. It encodes CASTGLKGYNEQFF.

In this sample, this clone turned up a few times. The chain joins TRBV5-1 to TRBJ1-5; tentatively, D is TRBD1 (6 bases). Trimming shortened V by 2 bases and J by 8 bases, and 11 bases separated the two germline ends. Germline CDR1 SGHRS, CDR2 YFSETQ. The CDR3 is made up of 13 amino acids. The chain's CDR3 is CASSLEGDKPQHF. DNA for the CDR3: TGCGCCAGCAGCTTAGAGGGGGATAAGCCCCAGCATTTT.

The chain carries TRBV7-2 and TRBJ1-2; no reliable D call. V shed 3 bases and J shed 4 bases, with 15 bases lying between them. CDR1 SGHTA and CDR2 FQGNSA come from the germline V gene. The CDR3 length is 15 residues. CDR3 DNA sequence: TGTGCCAGCAGCTTTGGGAGTGGCAGCCCCTATGGCTACACCTTC. Translation: CASSFGSGSPYGYTF.

The J gene is TRBJ1-1, the V gene TRBV10-3, with a possible D match to TRBD1 (5 bases). Germline lookup yields CDR1 ENHRY and CDR2 SYGVKD. Trimming pared 3 bases from V and 5 bases from J, leaving 16 bases between. This CDR3 has 15 amino acids. The CDR3 DNA is TGTGCCATCAGTGATCGTCCCGGGGGTTATACTGAAGCTTTCTTT. Amino acid sequence: CAISDRPGGYTEAFF.

The chain has TRBV19 and TRBJ2-2; TRBD1 matches 9 bases. The germline gives CDR1 LNHDA, CDR2 SQIVND (reference sequence). Trimming took 7 bases from V and 6 from J; bases not matched to a gene: 12. CDR3 length: 16 residues. For the CDR3, the DNA is TGTGCCAGTACCCGGCCCGGTACAGGGGGCTCCGGGGAGCTGTTTTTT. Translating it yields CASTRPGTGGSGELFF.

This clone has a single count. This rearrangement joins TRBV5-1 to TRBJ1-1, with D possibly being TRBD1 (5 bases). V was shortened by 0 bases and J by 2 bases, with 8 bases between the two germline ends. Per germline, CDR1 SGHRS and CDR2 YFSETQ. The CDR3 spans 14 residues. The CDR3 loop is CASSLGQSNTEAFF. Here the CDR3 DNA reads TGCGCCAGCAGCTTGGGACAGAGTAACACTGAAGCTTTCTTT.

V and J are TRBV9 and TRBJ2-3; 11 bases map to TRBD1. Germline CDR1 reads SGDLS; CDR2 reads YYNGEE. The CDR3 totals 14 residues. The V gene end was trimmed by 2 bases and the J gene end by 7 bases; junction bases not matched to a gene: 3. The CDR3 is CASSVGQGAYTQYF. The DNA for the CDR3 is TGTGCCAGCAGCGTCGGACAGGGGGCTTATACGCAGTATTTT.

The V gene is TRBV7-6, the J gene TRBJ1-1; D call uncertain. Germline CDR1 reads SGHVS; CDR2 reads FNYEAQ. CDR3 length: 14 residues. Trimming shortened V by 0 bases and J by 4 bases, and 9 bases separated the two germline ends. For the CDR3, the DNA is TGTGCCAGCAGCTTAGCAGGGAGGAGCACTGAAGCTTTCTTT. It yields the protein CASSLAGRSTEAFF.

This clone was counted between two and nine times. This rearrangement joins TRBV5-4 to TRBJ1-4, with 7 bases fitting TRBD1. The ends lost 4 bases at V and 2 bases at J; junction bases unmatched: 5. The CDR3 spans 15 residues. Germline lookup yields CDR1 SGHNT and CDR2 YYREEE (reference sequence). The DNA for the CDR3 is TGTGCCAGCAGCCGACAGGGCACGACTAATGAAAAACTGTTTTTT. The encoded protein is CASSRQGTTNEKLFF.

The rearrangement links TRBV18 to TRBJ1-4; no reliable D call. CDR1 is KGHSH and CDR2 is LQKENI in the germline V gene. The CDR3 spans 14 residues. Trimming stripped 3 bases from V and 7 bases from J, with 12 bases between. The CDR3 here is CASSPAGPGEKLFF. The DNA for the CDR3 is TGTGCCAGCTCACCGGCCGGTCCAGGTGAAAAACTGTTTTTT.

The chain is built from TRBV5-1 and TRBJ2-1; a possible D gene is TRBD1 (6 bases). CDR3 size: 12 residues. Germline V gene lookup returns CDR1 SGHRS and CDR2 YFSETQ. V was shortened by 3 bases and J by 8 bases, with 9 bases between the two germline ends. The DNA of the CDR3 is TGCGCCAGCAGCTGGACAGTAGATGAGCAGTTCTTC. This codes for CASSWTVDEQFF.

This rearrangement joins TRBV7-2 to TRBJ2-3; possibly TRBD1 for D (6 bases). The germline CDR1 and CDR2 sequences are SGHTA and FQGNSA. The CDR3 spans 14 residues. Trimming shortened V by 7 bases and J by 0 bases, and 11 bases separated the two germline ends. The CDR3: CASMAGVSTDTQYF. CDR3 nucleotide sequence: TGTGCCAGCATGGCAGGGGTGAGCACAGATACGCAGTATTTT.